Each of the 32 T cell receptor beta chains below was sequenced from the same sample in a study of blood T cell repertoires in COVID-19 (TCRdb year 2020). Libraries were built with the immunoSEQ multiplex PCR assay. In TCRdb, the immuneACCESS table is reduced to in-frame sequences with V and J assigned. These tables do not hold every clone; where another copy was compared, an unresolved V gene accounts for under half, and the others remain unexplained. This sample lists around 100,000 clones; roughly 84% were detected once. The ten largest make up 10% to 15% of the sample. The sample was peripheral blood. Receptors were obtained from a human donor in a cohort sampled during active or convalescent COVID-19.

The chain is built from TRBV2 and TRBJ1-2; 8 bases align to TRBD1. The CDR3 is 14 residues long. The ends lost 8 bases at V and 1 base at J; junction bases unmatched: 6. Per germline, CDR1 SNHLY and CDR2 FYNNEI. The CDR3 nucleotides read TGTGCCAGCCGTCGGACAGGGAATAACTATGGCTACACCTTC. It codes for CASRRTGNNYGYTF.

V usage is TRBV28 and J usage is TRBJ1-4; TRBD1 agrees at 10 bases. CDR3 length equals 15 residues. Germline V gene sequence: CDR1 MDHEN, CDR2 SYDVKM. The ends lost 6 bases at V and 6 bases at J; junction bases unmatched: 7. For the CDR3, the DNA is TGTGCCAGCAGCCCCTCCGGGACAGGGGATGAAAAACTGTTTTTT. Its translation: CASSPSGTGDEKLFF.

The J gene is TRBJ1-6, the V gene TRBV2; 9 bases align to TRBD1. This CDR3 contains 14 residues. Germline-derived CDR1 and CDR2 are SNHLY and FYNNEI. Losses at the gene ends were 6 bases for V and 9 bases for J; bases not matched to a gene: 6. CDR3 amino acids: CASSPDRGVSPLHF. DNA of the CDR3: TGTGCCAGCAGCCCGGACAGGGGAGTTTCACCCCTCCACTTT.

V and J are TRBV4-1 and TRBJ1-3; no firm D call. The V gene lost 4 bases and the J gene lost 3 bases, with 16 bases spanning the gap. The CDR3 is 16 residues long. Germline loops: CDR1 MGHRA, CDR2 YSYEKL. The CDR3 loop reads CASSLSGRSGGNTIYF. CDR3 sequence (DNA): TGCGCCAGCAGCCTTAGCGGGCGATCAGGTGGAAACACCATATATTTT.

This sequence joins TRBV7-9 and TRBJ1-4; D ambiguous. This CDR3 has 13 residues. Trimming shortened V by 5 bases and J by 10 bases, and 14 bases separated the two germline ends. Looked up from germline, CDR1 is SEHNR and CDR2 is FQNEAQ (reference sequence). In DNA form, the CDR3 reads TGTGCCAGCAGCGTTGACGGGTACGGAAAACTGTTTTTT. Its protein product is CASSVDGYGKLFF.

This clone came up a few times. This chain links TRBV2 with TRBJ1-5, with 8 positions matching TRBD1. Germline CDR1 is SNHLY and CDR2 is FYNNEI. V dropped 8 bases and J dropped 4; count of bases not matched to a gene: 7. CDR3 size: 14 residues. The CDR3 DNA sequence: TGTGCCAGCGCCCAGGGGGCGGGGAATCAGCCCCAGCATTTT. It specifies CASAQGAGNQPQHF.

DNA of the CDR3: TGTGCCAGCAGCTTAGGATTCGGAGCGGGGGAGGATACGCAGTATTTT. Amino acids: CASSLGFGAGEDTQYF. The chain recombines TRBV7-2 with TRBJ2-3; 8 bases map to TRBD2. The germline V gene has CDR1 SGHTA and CDR2 FQGNSA. The V segment lost 1 base and the J segment 6 bases; nucleotides outside the gene matches: 9. CDR3 length equals 16 residues.

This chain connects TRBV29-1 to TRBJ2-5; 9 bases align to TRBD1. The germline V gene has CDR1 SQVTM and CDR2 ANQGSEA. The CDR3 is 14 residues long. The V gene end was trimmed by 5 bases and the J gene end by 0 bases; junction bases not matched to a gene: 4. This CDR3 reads CSVYGQGNQETQYF. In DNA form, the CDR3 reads TGCAGCGTTTATGGACAGGGGAACCAAGAGACCCAGTACTTC.

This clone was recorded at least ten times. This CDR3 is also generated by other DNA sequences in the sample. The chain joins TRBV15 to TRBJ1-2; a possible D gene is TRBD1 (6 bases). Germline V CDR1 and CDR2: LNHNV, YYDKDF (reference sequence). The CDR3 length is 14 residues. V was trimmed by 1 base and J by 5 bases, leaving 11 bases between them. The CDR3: CATSRAGQGYGYTF. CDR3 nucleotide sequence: TGTGCCACCAGCAGAGCGGGGCAGGGGTATGGCTACACCTTC.

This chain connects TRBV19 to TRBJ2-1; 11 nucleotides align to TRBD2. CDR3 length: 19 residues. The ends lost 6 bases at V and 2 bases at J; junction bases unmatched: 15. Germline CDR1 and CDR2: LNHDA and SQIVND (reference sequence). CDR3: CASSDSGTSGRQAYNEQFF. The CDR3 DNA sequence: TGTGCCAGTAGCGATTCCGGGACTAGCGGACGACAAGCCTACAATGAGCAGTTCTTC.

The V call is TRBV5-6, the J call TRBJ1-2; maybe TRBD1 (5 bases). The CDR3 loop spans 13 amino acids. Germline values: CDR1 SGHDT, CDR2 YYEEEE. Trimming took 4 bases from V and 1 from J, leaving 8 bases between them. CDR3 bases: TGTGCCAGCAGCACACAGGTTAACTATGGCTACACCTTC. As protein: CASSTQVNYGYTF.

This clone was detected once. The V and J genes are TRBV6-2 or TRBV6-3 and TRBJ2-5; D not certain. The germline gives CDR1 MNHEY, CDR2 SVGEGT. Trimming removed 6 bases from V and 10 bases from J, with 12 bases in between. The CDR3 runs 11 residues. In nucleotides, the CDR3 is TGTGCCAGCAGCTTCGGAGAAATCCAGTACTTC. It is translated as CASSFGEIQYF.

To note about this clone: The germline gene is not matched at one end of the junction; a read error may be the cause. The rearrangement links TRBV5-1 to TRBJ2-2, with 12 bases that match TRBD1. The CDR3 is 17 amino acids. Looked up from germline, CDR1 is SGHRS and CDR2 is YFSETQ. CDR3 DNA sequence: TGCGCCAGCAGCCCTCCGGGACAGGGGGCGAACACCAGGGAGCTGTTTTTT. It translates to CASSPPGQGANTRELFF. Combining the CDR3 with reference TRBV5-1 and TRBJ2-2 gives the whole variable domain KAGVTQTPRYLIKTRGQQVTLSCSPISGHRSVSWYQQTPGQGLQFLFEYFSETQRNKGNFPGRFSGRQFSNSRSEMNVSTLELGDSALYLCASSPPGQGANTRELFFGEGSRLTVL.

CDR3 nucleotides: TGTGCCAGCAGCCGCCTCCTAAGCGGGGTGAGCACAGATACGCAGTATTTT. Protein sequence: CASSRLLSGVSTDTQYF. The chain recombines TRBV5-4 with TRBJ2-3; TRBD2 matches 7 bases. With 4 bases clipped from V and 0 bases from J, the junction kept 11 bases outside the gene matches. This CDR3 has 17 amino acids. Germline V gene lookup returns CDR1 SGHNT and CDR2 YYREEE (reference sequence).

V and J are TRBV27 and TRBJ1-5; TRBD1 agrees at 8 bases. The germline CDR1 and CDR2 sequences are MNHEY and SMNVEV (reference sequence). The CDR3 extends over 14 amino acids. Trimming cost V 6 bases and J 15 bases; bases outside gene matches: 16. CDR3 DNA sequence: TGTGCCAGCAGGGAGACAGGGGAAGAAGTGTCCCTGCATTTT. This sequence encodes CASRETGEEVSLHF.

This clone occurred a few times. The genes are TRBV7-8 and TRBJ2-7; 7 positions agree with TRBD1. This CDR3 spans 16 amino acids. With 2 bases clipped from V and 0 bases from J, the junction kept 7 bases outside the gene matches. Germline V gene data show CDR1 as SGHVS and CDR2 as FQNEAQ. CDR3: CASSLTPTGSSYEQYF. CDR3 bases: TGTGCCAGCAGCTTAACCCCGACAGGGAGCTCCTACGAGCAGTACTTC.

CDR3 nucleotides: TGTGCCAGCAGCTCCAGTGACAGGATTGGAAATCAGCCCCAGCATTTT. Protein product: CASSSSDRIGNQPQHF. The chain employs TRBV11-2 and TRBJ1-5, with D maybe TRBD1 (6 bases). V shed 4 bases and J shed 4 bases, with 17 bases lying between them. CDR1 is SGHAT and CDR2 is FQNNGV in the germline V gene. The CDR3 is 16 residues long. Full variable domain (rest looked up from reference TRBV11-2 and TRBJ1-5): EAGVAQSPRYKIIEKRQSVAFWCNPISGHATLYWYQQILGQGPKLLIQFQNNGVVDDSQLPKDRFSAERLKGVDSTLKIQPAKLEDSAVYLCASSSSDRIGNQPQHFGDGTRLSIL.

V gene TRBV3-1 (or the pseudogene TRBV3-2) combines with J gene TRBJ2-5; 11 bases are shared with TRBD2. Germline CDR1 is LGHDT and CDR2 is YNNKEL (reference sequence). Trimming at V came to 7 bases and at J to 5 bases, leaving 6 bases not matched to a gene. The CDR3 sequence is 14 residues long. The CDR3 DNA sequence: TGTGCCAGCATTCTTAGCGGGGGGGCGGAGACCCAGTACTTC. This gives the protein CASILSGGAETQYF.

CDR3 protein: CASSVGHRNQPQHF. CDR3 nucleotides: TGTGCCAGTAGTGTCGGACATCGTAATCAGCCCCAGCATTTT. The chain combines TRBV19 with TRBJ1-5; D may be TRBD1 (5 bases). Germline V gene sequence: CDR1 LNHDA, CDR2 SQIVND (reference sequence). The CDR3 has 14 amino acids. V lost 5 bases and J lost 4, with 12 bases in between.

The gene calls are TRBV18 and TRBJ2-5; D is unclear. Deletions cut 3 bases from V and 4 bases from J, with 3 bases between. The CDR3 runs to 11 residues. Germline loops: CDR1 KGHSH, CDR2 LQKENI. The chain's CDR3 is CASSPAETQYF. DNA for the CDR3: TGTGCCAGCTCACCGGCAGAGACCCAGTACTTC.

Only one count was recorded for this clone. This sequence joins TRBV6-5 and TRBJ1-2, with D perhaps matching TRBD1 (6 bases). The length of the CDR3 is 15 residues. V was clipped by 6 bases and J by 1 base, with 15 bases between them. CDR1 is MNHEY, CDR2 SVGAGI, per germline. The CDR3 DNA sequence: TGTGCCAGCAGCCCCACCCTACAGGGTAACTATGGCTACACCTTC. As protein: CASSPTLQGNYGYTF.

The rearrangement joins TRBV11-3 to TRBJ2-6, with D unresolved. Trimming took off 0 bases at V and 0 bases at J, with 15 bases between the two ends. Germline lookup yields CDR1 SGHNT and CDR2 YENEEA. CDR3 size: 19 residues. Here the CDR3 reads CASSLDPSTPFSGANVLTF. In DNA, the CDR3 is TGTGCCAGCAGCTTAGATCCCTCAACACCTTTCTCTGGGGCCAACGTCCTGACTTTC.

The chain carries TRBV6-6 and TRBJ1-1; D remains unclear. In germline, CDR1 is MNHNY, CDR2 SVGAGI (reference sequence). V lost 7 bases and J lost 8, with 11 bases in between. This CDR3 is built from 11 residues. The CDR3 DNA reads TGTGCCAGCACCTCCTCTAGGGAAGCTTTCTTT. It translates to CASTSSREAFF.

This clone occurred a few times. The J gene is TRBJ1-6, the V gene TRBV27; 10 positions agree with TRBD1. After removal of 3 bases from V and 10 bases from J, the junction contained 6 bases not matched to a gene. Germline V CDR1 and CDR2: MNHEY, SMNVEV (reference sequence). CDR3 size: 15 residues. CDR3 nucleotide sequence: TGTGCCAGCAGTTTCTCCGGGACAGGGGTATCACCCCTCCACTTT. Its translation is CASSFSGTGVSPLHF.

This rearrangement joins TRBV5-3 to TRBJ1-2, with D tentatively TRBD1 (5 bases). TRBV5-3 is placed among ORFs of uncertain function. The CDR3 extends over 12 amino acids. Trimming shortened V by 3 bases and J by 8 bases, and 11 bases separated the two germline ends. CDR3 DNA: TGTGCCAGAAGCTCGCCAGGGTACGGCTACACCTTC. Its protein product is CARSSPGYGYTF.

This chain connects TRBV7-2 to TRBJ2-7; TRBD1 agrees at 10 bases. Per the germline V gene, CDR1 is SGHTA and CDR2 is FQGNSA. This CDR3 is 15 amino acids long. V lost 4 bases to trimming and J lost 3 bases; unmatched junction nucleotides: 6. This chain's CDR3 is CASSSQGQGNYEQYF. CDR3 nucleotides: TGTGCCAGCAGCTCACAGGGACAGGGGAACTACGAGCAGTACTTC.

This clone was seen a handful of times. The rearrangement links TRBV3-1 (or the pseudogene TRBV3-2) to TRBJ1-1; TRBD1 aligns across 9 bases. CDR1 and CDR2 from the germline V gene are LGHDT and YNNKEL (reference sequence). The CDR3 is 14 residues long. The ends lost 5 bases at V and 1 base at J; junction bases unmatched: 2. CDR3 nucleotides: TGTGCCAGCAGCGGACAGGGGTGGAACACTGAAGCTTTCTTT. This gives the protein CASSGQGWNTEAFF.

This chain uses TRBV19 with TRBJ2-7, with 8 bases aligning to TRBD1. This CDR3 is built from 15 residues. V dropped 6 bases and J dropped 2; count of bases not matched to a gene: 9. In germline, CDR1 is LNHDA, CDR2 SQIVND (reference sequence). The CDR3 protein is CASRTRGQGPYEQYF. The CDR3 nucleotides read TGTGCCAGTAGAACAAGAGGACAGGGACCCTACGAGCAGTACTTC.

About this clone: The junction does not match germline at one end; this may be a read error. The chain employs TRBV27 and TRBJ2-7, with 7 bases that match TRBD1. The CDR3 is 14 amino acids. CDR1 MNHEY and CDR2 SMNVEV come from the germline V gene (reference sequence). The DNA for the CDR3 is TGTGCCAGCAGTCCCAGGGCGGAACAGGGGTACGGGACCTTC. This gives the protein CASSPRAEQGYGTF.

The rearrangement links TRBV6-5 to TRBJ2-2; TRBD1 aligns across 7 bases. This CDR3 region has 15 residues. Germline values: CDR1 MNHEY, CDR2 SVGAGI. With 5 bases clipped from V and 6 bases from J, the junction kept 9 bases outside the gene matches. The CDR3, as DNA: TGTGCCAGCAGTCCCGATAGGGACAGAGCCGGGGAGCTGTTTTTT. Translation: CASSPDRDRAGELFF.

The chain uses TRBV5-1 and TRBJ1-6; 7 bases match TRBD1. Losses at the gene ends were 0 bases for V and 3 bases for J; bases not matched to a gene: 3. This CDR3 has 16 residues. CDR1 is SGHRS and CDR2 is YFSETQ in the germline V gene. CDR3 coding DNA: TGCGCCAGCAGCTTGGAAGGACAGGACTATAATTCACCCCTCCACTTT. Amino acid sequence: CASSLEGQDYNSPLHF. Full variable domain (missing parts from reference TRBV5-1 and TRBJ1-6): KAGVTQTPRYLIKTRGQQVTLSCSPISGHRSVSWYQQTPGQGLQFLFEYFSETQRNKGNFPGRFSGRQFSNSRSEMNVSTLELGDSALYLCASSLEGQDYNSPLHFGNGTRLTVT.

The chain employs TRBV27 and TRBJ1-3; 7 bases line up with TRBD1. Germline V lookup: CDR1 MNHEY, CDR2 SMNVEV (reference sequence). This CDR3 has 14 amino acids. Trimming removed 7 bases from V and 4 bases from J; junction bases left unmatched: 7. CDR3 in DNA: TGTGCCAGCAAGCCGCAGGGGGGCGGAAACACCATATATTTT. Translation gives CASKPQGGGNTIYF.